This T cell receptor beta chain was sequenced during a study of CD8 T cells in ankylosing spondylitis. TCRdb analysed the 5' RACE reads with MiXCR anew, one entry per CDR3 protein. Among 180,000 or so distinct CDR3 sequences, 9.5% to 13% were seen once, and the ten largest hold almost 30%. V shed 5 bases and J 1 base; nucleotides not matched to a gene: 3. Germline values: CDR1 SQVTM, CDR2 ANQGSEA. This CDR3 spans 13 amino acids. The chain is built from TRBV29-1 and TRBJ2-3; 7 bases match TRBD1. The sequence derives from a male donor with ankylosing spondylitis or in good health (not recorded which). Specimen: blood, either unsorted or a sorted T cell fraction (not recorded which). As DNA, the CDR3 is TGCAGCGTTAAAACAGGGGGCACAGATACGCAGTATTTT. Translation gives CSVKTGGTDTQYF.